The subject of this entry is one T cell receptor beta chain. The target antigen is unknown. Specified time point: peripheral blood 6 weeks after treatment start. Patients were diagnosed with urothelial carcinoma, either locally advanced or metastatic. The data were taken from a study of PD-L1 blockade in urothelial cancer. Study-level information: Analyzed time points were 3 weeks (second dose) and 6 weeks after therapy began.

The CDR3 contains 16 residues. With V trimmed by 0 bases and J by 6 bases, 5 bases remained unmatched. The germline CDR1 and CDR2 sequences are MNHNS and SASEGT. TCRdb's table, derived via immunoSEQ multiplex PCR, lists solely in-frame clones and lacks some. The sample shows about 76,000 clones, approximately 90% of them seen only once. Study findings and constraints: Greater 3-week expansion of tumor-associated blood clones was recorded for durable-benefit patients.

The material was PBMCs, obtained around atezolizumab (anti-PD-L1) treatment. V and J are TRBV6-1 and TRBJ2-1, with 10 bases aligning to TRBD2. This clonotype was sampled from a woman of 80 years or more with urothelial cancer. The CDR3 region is CASSEAPLAGVNEQFF. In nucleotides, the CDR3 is TGTGCCAGCAGTGAAGCGCCGCTAGCGGGAGTCAATGAGCAGTTCTTC.